The 10 T cell receptor beta chains reported below all come from one sample, sequenced in a study of blood T cell repertoires in COVID-19 (TCRdb year 2020). The library was made by the immunoSEQ multiplex PCR assay. The table was pulled from immuneACCESS by TCRdb, which kept in-frame rearrangements only. Such tables lose some clones; where checked, under half of the loss comes from unresolved V genes, and the rest has no known cause. The sample table contains about 180,000 clones; only one count was recorded for approximately 89% of them. Jointly, the top ten make up around 2.3% of the sample. Specimen: peripheral blood. The origin of the receptors is a man aged 40-50 years with active or convalescent COVID-19.

This rearrangement joins TRBV12-5 to TRBJ1-1, with no clear D. CDR1 is LGHNT and CDR2 is FRNRAP in the germline V gene. V gave up 5 bases and J gave up 0 bases, with 4 bases separating them. The CDR3 totals 12 residues. The CDR3 DNA sequence: TGTGCTAGTGGTGGAGTGAACACTGAAGCTTTCTTT. Translated, it gives CASGGVNTEAFF.

This clone showed up just once. The chain combines TRBV5-1 with TRBJ2-3; 7 bases match TRBD2. Germline V lookup: CDR1 SGHRS, CDR2 YFSETQ. The CDR3 spans 17 residues. V gave up 3 bases and J gave up 1 base; unmatched junction bases: 11. The CDR3, as DNA: TGCGCCAGCAGCTCCGGGACTACGAGGGGTGGCACAGATACGCAGTATTTT. This translates into CASSSGTTRGGTDTQYF.

The chain is built from TRBV9 and TRBJ1-2; a weak D match, TRBD1 (6 bases). Germline V lookup: CDR1 SGDLS, CDR2 YYNGEE. V lost 3 bases to trimming and J lost 5 bases, with 20 bases between them. The CDR3 has 16 amino acids. The CDR3 loop reads CASSELPTAQGYGYTF. The CDR3 DNA sequence: TGTGCCAGCAGCGAACTCCCAACGGCCCAGGGGTATGGCTACACCTTC.

The chain combines TRBV4-1 with TRBJ1-6; D gene uncertain. This CDR3 has 13 amino acids. Germline lookup yields CDR1 MGHRA and CDR2 YSYEKL. V was pared by 0 bases and J by 8 bases, with 5 bases between. CDR3: CASSQDLYSPLHF. In nucleotides, the CDR3 is TGCGCCAGCAGCCAAGACCTTTATTCACCCCTCCACTTT.

This sequence joins TRBV2 and TRBJ2-7, with 7 bases fitting TRBD1. V trimming: 10 bases; J trimming: 0 bases; junction bases outside the gene matches: 6. The CDR3 runs 13 residues. CDR1 and CDR2 from the germline V gene are SNHLY and FYNNEI. CDR3 nucleotide sequence: TGTGCCACTTTGACAGGGAGCTCCTACGAGCAGTACTTC. It translates to CATLTGSSYEQYF.

This chain connects TRBV5-4 to TRBJ2-1, with 7 bases that match TRBD1. The V gene's germline CDR1 is SGHNT and CDR2 YYREEE (reference sequence). J gave up 3 bases and V 5 bases, and 5 bases lay outside the gene matches. The CDR3 contains 14 residues. The CDR3 sequence is CASRTRTGYNEQFF. In nucleotides, the CDR3 is TGTGCCAGCAGAACGAGGACAGGCTACAATGAGCAGTTCTTC.

The V and J genes are TRBV7-8 and TRBJ1-4; tentatively, D is TRBD1 (5 bases). This CDR3 comprises 13 residues. With 7 bases removed from V and 5 bases from J, the gap between germline ends came to 11 bases. The germline V gene encodes CDR1 SGHVS and CDR2 FQNEAQ. The CDR3 sequence is CASNRGRNEKLFF. Written as DNA, the CDR3 is TGTGCCAGCAATAGGGGCAGAAATGAAAAACTGTTTTTT. The complete variable domain, with remaining parts taken from reference TRBV7-8 and TRBJ1-4, reads GAGVSQSPRYKVAKRGQDVALRCDPISGHVSLFWYQQALGQGPEFLTYFQNEAQLDKSGLPSDRFFAERPEGSVSTLKIQRTQQEDSAVYLCASNRGRNEKLFFGSGTQLSVL.

This sequence joins TRBV6-5 and TRBJ2-7; 8 nucleotides agree with TRBD1. V trimming: 2 bases; J trimming: 4 bases; junction bases outside the gene matches: 4. The CDR3 length is 14 residues. Germline CDR1 reads MNHEY; CDR2 reads SVGAGI. As DNA, the CDR3 is TGTGCCAGCAGTTACGGCGGGACAGGTTACGAGCAGTACTTC. Amino acid sequence: CASSYGGTGYEQYF.

The chain carries TRBV6-5 and TRBJ2-1; 8 nucleotides agree with TRBD2. Germline values: CDR1 MNHEY, CDR2 SVGAGI. V lost 7 bases to trimming and J lost 6 bases; unmatched junction nucleotides: 5. This CDR3 is built from 13 residues. The CDR3 nucleotides read TGTGCCAGCACCCGGGAGGGGGGCAATGAGCAGTTCTTC. It encodes CASTREGGNEQFF.

This clone was recorded once. This chain joins TRBV5-4 and TRBJ1-3, with D hard to call. Germline lookup yields CDR1 SGHNT and CDR2 YYREEE (reference sequence). The CDR3 length is 15 residues. Trimming took 4 bases from V and 0 from J, leaving 11 bases between them. The CDR3 bases are TGTGCCAGCAGCCTTGACATCCACTCTGGAAACACCATATATTTT. It translates to CASSLDIHSGNTIYF.